Included here is one TCR beta chain sequence, with context. Its antigen is undetermined. This table comes from immunoSEQ multiplex PCR, and its TCRdb copy is limited to in-frame clones, with some not included. The table lists about 160,000 clones, roughly 80% of them singletons. V lost 3 bases and J 3 bases, leaving 12 bases between the germline ends. The CDR3 consists of 15 residues. Looked up from germline, CDR1 is LNHDA and CDR2 is SQIVND (reference sequence). The sample originates from a study of cytotoxic CD8 clonotypes in ibrutinib-treated CLL. General study findings and limits: Clonality increased at ibrutinib response, then returned toward baseline at progression. At baseline, clonality was higher than in age-matched healthy donors and correlated with CD8+ counts.

This receptor was identified in a human donor with chronic lymphocytic leukemia. V gene TRBV19 combines with J gene TRBJ1-5, with D unclear. Here the sequenced sample was PBMCs, taken after 12 months of ibrutinib treatment. Written as DNA, the CDR3 is TGTGCCAGTAGTATGGTCCCGGCCAACAATCAGCCCCAGCATTTT. Amino acid sequence: CASSMVPANNQPQHF.